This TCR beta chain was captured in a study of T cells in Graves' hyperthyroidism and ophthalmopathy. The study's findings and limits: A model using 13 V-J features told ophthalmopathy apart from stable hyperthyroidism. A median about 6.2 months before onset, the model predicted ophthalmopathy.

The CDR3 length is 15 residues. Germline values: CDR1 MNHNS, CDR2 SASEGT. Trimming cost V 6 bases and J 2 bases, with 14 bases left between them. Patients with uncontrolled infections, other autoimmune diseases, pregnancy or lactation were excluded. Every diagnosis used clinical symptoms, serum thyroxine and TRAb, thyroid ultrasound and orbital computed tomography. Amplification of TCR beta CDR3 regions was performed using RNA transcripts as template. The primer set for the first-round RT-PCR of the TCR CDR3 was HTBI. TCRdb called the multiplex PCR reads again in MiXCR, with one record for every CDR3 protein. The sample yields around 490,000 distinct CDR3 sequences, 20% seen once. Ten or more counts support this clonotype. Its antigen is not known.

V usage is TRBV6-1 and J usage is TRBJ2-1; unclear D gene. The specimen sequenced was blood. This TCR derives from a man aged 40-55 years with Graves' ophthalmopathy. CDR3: CASRPPVGTYNEQFF. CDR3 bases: TGTGCCAGCAGGCCGCCGGTGGGGACCTACAATGAGCAGTTCTTC.